This is a list of T cell receptor beta chains from one sample in a study of blood T cell repertoires in COVID-19. Assay: immunoSEQ multiplex PCR; the TCRdb copy retains only in-frame clones and omits some. Of about 300,000 clones in the sample, about four fifths were seen once. Input material: peripheral blood. The receptors were gathered from a woman in her fifties or sixties who had recovered from COVID-19. Both conserved end residues are part of each CDR3. Fields, in order: D gene, J gene, V gene, clone size, CDR3 length, CDR3 DNA, CDR3 protein. D genes are given only for firm matches. Clone size is given for some rows only: seen once, a few or many times, or a class if the clone is expanded.

- TRBJ2-7 TRBV5-6 - 15 TGTGCCAGCAGCTTGATGGGGACAAGCTCCTACGAGCAGTACTTC CASSLMGTSSYEQYF
TRBD2 TRBJ2-3 TRBV4-3 - 17 TGCGCCAGCAGCCAAGATCGGGCGGGAGGGCCTTCGGATACGCAGTATTTT CASSQDRAGGPSDTQYF
- TRBJ2-7 TRBV9 - 14 TGTGCCAGCAGCCCCGGACAGAGCTCCTACGAGCAGTACTTC CASSPGQSSYEQYF
- TRBJ2-5 TRBV25-1 few 14 TGTGCCAGCAGCCCTCTAGGGGGTGGAGAGACCCAGTACTTC CASSPLGGGETQYF
- TRBJ2-2 TRBV4-1 - 14 TGCGCCAGCAGCCGAACTAGCCTACCCGGGGAGCTGTTTTTT CASSRTSLPGELFF
- TRBJ2-5 TRBV2 - 15 TGTGCCAGCAGTGAAGCGCCGGGGTCGAGCGGGACCCAGTACTTC CASSEAPGSSGTQYF
TRBD1 TRBJ1-1 TRBV7-3 - 15 TGTGCCAGCAGTCCAGGGGGCGGAAGGAACACTGAAGCTTTCTTT CASSPGGGRNTEAFF
- TRBJ1-2 TRBV6-5 - 15 TGTGCCAGCAGTTACGATGTCAGGGTGGACTATGGCTACACCTTC CASSYDVRVDYGYTF
- TRBJ1-2 TRBV6-1 - 14 TGTGCCAGCAGTGAGCGGGGGCCTCGCGGTGGCTACACCTTC CASSERGPRGGYTF
- TRBJ1-3 TRBV19 - 16 TGTGCCAGTAGGTCGGAGGACAGCTACTCTGGAAACACCATATATTTT CASRSEDSYSGNTIYF